This T cell receptor (beta chain) is from a study of blood T cells in healthy people across ages. The study drew donors from healthy Caucasian individuals in Russia aged about 6 to 95. Germline CDR1 MNHEY, CDR2 SVGEGT. This CDR3 comprises 15 residues. Concerning this clonotype: Germline and junction disagree at one end, which may indicate a read error.

The second PCR ran roughly 7 to 12 cycles with a sample-barcoded 5' primer and J-beta primers. TCRdb analysed the 5' RACE reads with MiXCR anew, one entry per CDR3 protein. The table shows about 1.7 million distinct CDR3 sequences, with 28% occurring only once. Source material: blood. The chain combines TRBV6-2 or TRBV6-3 with TRBJ2-1; 8 bases map to TRBD1. This clonotype originated in a woman in her 30s in good health. The CDR3 spells CASSKNRGAGNDQFF. The CDR3 bases are TGTGCCAGCAGTAAAAACAGGGGGGCGGGCAATGATCAGTTCTTC.